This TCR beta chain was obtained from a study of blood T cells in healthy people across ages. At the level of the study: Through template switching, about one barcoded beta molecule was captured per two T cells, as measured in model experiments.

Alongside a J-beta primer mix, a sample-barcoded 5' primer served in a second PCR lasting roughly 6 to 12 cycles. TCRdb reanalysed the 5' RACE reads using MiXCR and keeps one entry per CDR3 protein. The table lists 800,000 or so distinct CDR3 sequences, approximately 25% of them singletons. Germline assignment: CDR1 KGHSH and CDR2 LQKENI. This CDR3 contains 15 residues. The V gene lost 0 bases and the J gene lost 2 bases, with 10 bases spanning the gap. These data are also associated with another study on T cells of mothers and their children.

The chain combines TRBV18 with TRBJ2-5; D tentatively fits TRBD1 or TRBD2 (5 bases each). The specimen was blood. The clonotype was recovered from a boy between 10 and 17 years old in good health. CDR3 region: CASSPPGVRQETQYF. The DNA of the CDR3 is TGTGCCAGCTCACCACCGGGGGTCCGACAAGAGACCCAGTACTTC.